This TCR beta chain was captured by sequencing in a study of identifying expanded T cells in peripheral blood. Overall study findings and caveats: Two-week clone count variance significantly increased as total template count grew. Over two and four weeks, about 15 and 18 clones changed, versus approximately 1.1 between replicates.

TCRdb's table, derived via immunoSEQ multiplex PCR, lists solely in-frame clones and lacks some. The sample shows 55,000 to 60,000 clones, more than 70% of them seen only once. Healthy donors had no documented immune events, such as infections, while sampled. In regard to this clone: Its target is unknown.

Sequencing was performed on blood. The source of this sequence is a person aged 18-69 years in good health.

The CDR3 DNA reads as TGTGCCAGCAGTTGGGGGGTAAACACTGAAGCTTTCTTT. Translating it yields CASSWGVNTEAFF. The J gene is TRBJ1-1, the V gene TRBV28; TRBD1 is a possible D gene (5 bases). Germline lookup yields CDR1 MDHEN and CDR2 SYDVKM. The CDR3 contains 13 residues. Trimming cost V 4 bases and J 2 bases, with 8 bases left between them.